The T cell receptor beta chain described here comes from a study of response to subunit inactivated influenza vaccine. The sample holds a few counts of this clonotype. The antigen remains unidentified. General study results and limits: The authors suggested that few new T cells are recruited per seasonal influenza vaccination.

TCRdb re-analysed the RT-PCR reads in MiXCR, keeping a single row per CDR3 protein. The top ten clones hold around 10% of a sample with a few hundred thousand distinct CDR3 sequences, 11% to 15% of them seen once. The V gene's germline CDR1 is SEHNR and CDR2 FQNEAQ (reference sequence). Deletions cut 6 bases from V and 6 bases from J, with 17 bases between. The CDR3 runs 14 residues. The sequence was obtained from a middle-aged man who received an inactivated influenza vaccine. The rearrangement uses TRBV7-9 and TRBJ1-2, with D tentatively TRBD1 (5 bases). The specimen was PBMCs from blood, collected less than 13 days after vaccination. CDR3 DNA: TGTGCCAGCAGTCCTACCCAGGGAAGGGATGGCTACACCTTC. It yields the protein CASSPTQGRDGYTF.